Below are 14 T cell receptor beta chains sequenced from a single sample in a study of blood T cell repertoires in COVID-19 (dated by TCRdb to 2019 to 2021). Libraries were constructed by the immunoSEQ multiplex PCR assay. This immuneACCESS table, as held by TCRdb, lists in-frame sequences with V and J called but not all clones. Of the missing ones, under half trace to an unresolved V gene in checked studies; the others have no known cause. The sample records approximately 300,000 clones, approximately 90% of which are singletons. The ten most abundant clones make up more than 9% of the sample. The sample consisted of PBMCs or T cells enriched from blood (not recorded which). The receptors were gathered from a woman aged 18 to 35 who had recovered from COVID-19.

The V and J genes are TRBV12-3 or TRBV12-4 and TRBJ2-3; D unclear. The V end lost 7 bases, the J end lost 0 bases, and 8 bases lay between the germline ends. The CDR3 spans 13 residues. The CDR3 protein is CASTPLSTDTQYF. DNA for the CDR3: TGTGCCAGCACCCCCTTAAGCACAGATACGCAGTATTTT.

V gene TRBV30 combines with J gene TRBJ1-4; maybe TRBD1 (6 bases). Deletions cut 5 bases from V and 7 bases from J, with 17 bases between. CDR1 and CDR2 (germline): GTSNPN, SVGIG (reference sequence). This CDR3 contains 14 residues. CDR3 nucleotides: TGTGCCTGGGCCGGGGGGGCTGGGGGTGAAAAACTGTTTTTT. Residues: CAWAGGAGGEKLFF.

This chain uses TRBV9 with TRBJ1-2; 7 bases align to TRBD1. Germline V gives CDR1 SGDLS, CDR2 YYNGEE. The CDR3 extends over 16 amino acids. J was trimmed by 2 bases and V by 0 bases; bases with no gene match: 7. The CDR3 loop is CASSVAATGANYGYTF. CDR3 DNA: TGTGCCAGCAGCGTAGCCGCTACAGGGGCCAACTATGGCTACACCTTC.

The J gene is TRBJ2-2, the V gene TRBV28; 9 bases align to TRBD2. CDR1 is MDHEN and CDR2 is SYDVKM in the germline V gene. The CDR3 has 16 amino acids. J was trimmed by 8 bases and V by 6 bases; bases with no gene match: 13. The CDR3 region is CASRPYGGRALGELFF. CDR3 DNA: TGTGCCAGCAGGCCCTACGGCGGGAGGGCCTTAGGGGAGCTGTTTTTT.

The J gene is TRBJ1-5, the V gene TRBV27; D unclear. The CDR3 loop spans 19 amino acids. Germline CDR1 is MNHEY and CDR2 is SMNVEV (reference sequence). V lost 2 bases and J 3 bases, leaving 23 bases between the germline ends. The CDR3 DNA is TGTGCCAGCAGTTTAGAAATGGCGGAGGAGGGCAGTCTCAATCAGCCCCAGCATTTT. Its translation is CASSLEMAEEGSLNQPQHF.

The chain employs TRBV10-3 and TRBJ2-7; TRBD1 matches 8 bases. CDR3 length: 15 amino acids. Trimming took 0 bases from V and 4 from J; bases not matched to a gene: 5. Germline CDR1 is ENHRY and CDR2 is SYGVKD. CDR3 bases: TGTGCCATCAGTGAGTCTCAGGACAGGGTTTACGAGCAGTACTTC. It specifies CAISESQDRVYEQYF.

The chain is built from TRBV6-5 and TRBJ2-1; 14 bases match TRBD2. This CDR3 has 15 amino acids. Germline CDR1 is MNHEY and CDR2 is SVGAGI. Losses at the gene ends were 5 bases for V and 10 bases for J; bases not matched to a gene: 7. This chain's CDR3 is CASSLGLAGGYEQFF. CDR3 DNA sequence: TGTGCCAGCAGTCTTGGACTAGCGGGGGGTTACGAGCAGTTCTTC.

CDR3: CASSLNGQGQETQYF. CDR3 bases: TGTGCCAGCAGCTTAAACGGACAGGGCCAAGAGACCCAGTACTTC. The rearrangement links TRBV7-9 to TRBJ2-5; 8 nucleotides line up with TRBD1. This CDR3 spans 15 amino acids. Losses at the gene ends were 2 bases for V and 1 base for J; bases not matched to a gene: 3. Germline CDR1 reads SEHNR; CDR2 reads FQNEAQ (reference sequence).

This clone turned up a few times. The sample has other DNA sequences that encode this CDR3 too. The CDR3 nucleotides read TGTGCCTGGAGTAGAACAGAAGCTTTCTTT. It is translated as CAWSRTEAFF. V gene TRBV30 combines with J gene TRBJ1-1; D is undetermined. Germline V gives CDR1 GTSNPN, CDR2 SVGIG (reference sequence). This CDR3 is built from 10 residues. Trimming stripped 2 bases from V and 8 bases from J, with 6 bases between.

This clone was picked up one time. The V gene is TRBV9, the J gene TRBJ1-1, with 8 positions matching TRBD1. The trim removed 4 bases at V and 1 base at J, leaving 9 bases unmatched. This CDR3 has 16 residues. CDR1 and CDR2 from the germline V gene are SGDLS and YYNGEE. Written as DNA, the CDR3 is TGTGCCAGCAGCCCCCGACAGGGGACCACGAACACTGAAGCTTTCTTT. Protein product: CASSPRQGTTNTEAFF.

This clone is a singleton in its sample. The chain recombines TRBV3-1 (or the pseudogene TRBV3-2) with TRBJ2-5, with D perhaps TRBD2 (6 bases). Trimming stripped 4 bases from V and 0 bases from J, with 12 bases between. This CDR3 contains 15 residues. Germline CDR1 and CDR2: LGHDT and YNNKEL (reference sequence). DNA for the CDR3: TGTGCCAGCAGCCTGACTAGAATGTACCAAGAGACCCAGTACTTC. This gives the protein CASSLTRMYQETQYF.

In its sample, this clone was seen many times. As DNA, the CDR3 is TGTGCCAGTAGTGTACAGGGTAATAATTCACCCCTCCACTTT. It specifies CASSVQGNNSPLHF. The chain couples TRBV19 to TRBJ1-6; tentative D call: TRBD1 (6 bases). V lost 5 bases to trimming and J lost 5 bases, with 10 bases between them. Germline values: CDR1 LNHDA, CDR2 SQIVND (reference sequence). The length of the CDR3 is 14 residues.

In this sample, this clone turned up once. The rearrangement uses TRBV18 and TRBJ1-3; TRBD1 aligns across 7 bases. The CDR3 spans 16 residues. Germline V gene data show CDR1 as KGHSH and CDR2 as LQKENI. The V segment lost 6 bases and the J segment 0 bases; nucleotides outside the gene matches: 8. The CDR3 loop is CASSQQGFGSGNTIYF. The CDR3 nucleotides read TGTGCCAGCTCCCAACAGGGGTTCGGCTCTGGAAACACCATATATTTT.

This clone was counted once. The chain joins TRBV7-8 to TRBJ1-2, with TRBD1 matching 8 bases. The CDR3 is made up of 16 amino acids. The V gene end was trimmed by 5 bases and the J gene end by 2 bases; junction bases not matched to a gene: 10. Per the germline V gene, CDR1 is SGHVS and CDR2 is FQNEAQ. CDR3 region: CASSIYRQGANYGYTF. The CDR3 DNA sequence: TGTGCCAGCAGCATTTATAGGCAGGGGGCGAACTATGGCTACACCTTC.